The T cell receptor (beta chain) under discussion was sequenced for a study of T cells in Graves' hyperthyroidism and ophthalmopathy. The authors obtained PBMCs from more than 9.5 ml of fresh peripheral blood. Overall study results and limits: A model using 13 V-J features told ophthalmopathy apart from stable hyperthyroidism.

RNA transcripts served as the template for amplifying TCR beta CDR3 regions. The TCR CDR3 first-round RT-PCR relied on the HTBI primer set. MiXCR was run by TCRdb on the multiplex PCR reads, yielding one entry per CDR3 protein. The sample includes about 500,000 distinct CDR3 sequences, 15% to 20% of them seen just once. This clonotype has more than one count but fewer than ten. The target antigen is unknown. The source of this sequence is a woman under 40 with Graves' ophthalmopathy. Sequenced: blood.

The CDR3 reads CASSFVQGISYEQYF. CDR3 in DNA: TGTGCCAGCAGTTTTGTACAGGGGATCTCCTACGAGCAGTACTTC. The chain has TRBV28 and TRBJ2-7, with TRBD1 matching over 7 bases. Germline CDR1 MDHEN, CDR2 SYDVKM. This CDR3 comprises 15 residues. V lost 3 bases, J lost 0 bases, and 5 bases stayed unmatched.